These T cell receptor beta chains were read from a single sample in a study of cytomegalovirus exposure and HLA in healthy donors. This table comes from immunoSEQ multiplex PCR, and its TCRdb copy is limited to in-frame clones, with some not included. The sample carries 130,000 or so clones, about 85% recorded once. Sample: PBMCs. The source is a woman between 25 and 40 years old in good health and CMV-seropositive. The CDR3 runs from the conserved cysteine through the conserved F or W. The order of the fields is clone size, V gene, D gene, J gene, CDR3 DNA, CDR3 protein. A D gene is named only where the DNA matches it firmly. Part of the rows lack a size; the others show once, few, many or a class for expanded clones.

clone size: .; V gene: TRBV10-3; D gene: TRBD1; J gene: TRBJ2-3; CDR3 DNA: TGTGCCATCAGGGGGGATTTCGGACAGGGGAGGGCAGATACGCAGTATTTT; CDR3 protein: CAIRGDFGQGRADTQYF
clone size: .; V gene: TRBV30; D gene: TRBD2; J gene: TRBJ2-2; CDR3 DNA: TGTGCCTGGAGTGTGGCGGGGGCCGGGGAGCTGTTTTTT; CDR3 protein: CAWSVAGAGELFF
clone size: .; V gene: TRBV28; D gene: .; J gene: TRBJ2-7; CDR3 DNA: TGTGCCAGCAGTTTAAAGTACAGGTTTGACTCCTACGAGCAGTACTTC; CDR3 protein: CASSLKYRFDSYEQYF
clone size: .; V gene: TRBV7-9; D gene: .; J gene: TRBJ2-1; CDR3 DNA: TGTGCCAGCAGCCCCCGCGTGGGAGCGGCCTACAATGAGCAGTTCTTC; CDR3 protein: CASSPRVGAAYNEQFF
clone size: .; V gene: TRBV6-1; D gene: TRBD1; J gene: TRBJ1-4; CDR3 DNA: TGTGCCAGCAGTGGAAGACAGGGCCCTAATGAAAAACTGTTTTTT; CDR3 protein: CASSGRQGPNEKLFF
clone size: .; V gene: TRBV7-2; D gene: .; J gene: TRBJ2-3; CDR3 DNA: TGTGCCAGCAGCTTAGATCGGGCGGGAAGGCAGTATTTT; CDR3 protein: CASSLDRAGRQYF
clone size: .; V gene: TRBV29-1; D gene: .; J gene: TRBJ1-1; CDR3 DNA: TGCAGCGTTGACGCTACAGGGTCGGACACTGAAGCTTTCTTT; CDR3 protein: CSVDATGSDTEAFF
clone size: .; V gene: TRBV6-5; D gene: .; J gene: TRBJ2-3; CDR3 DNA: TGTGCCAGCAGTTCCTCCAGAAAGACGCAGTATTTT; CDR3 protein: CASSSSRKTQYF
clone size: few; V gene: TRBV5-1; D gene: TRBD2; J gene: TRBJ2-7; CDR3 DNA: TGCGCCAGCAGCTTGGGGATAGCGGGCCTGCTTAGCTCCTACGAGCAGTACTTC; CDR3 protein: CASSLGIAGLLSSYEQYF
clone size: .; V gene: TRBV15; D gene: .; J gene: TRBJ1-4; CDR3 DNA: TGTGCCACCAGCACCCGACAGCGGGGTAATGAAAAACTGTTTTTT; CDR3 protein: CATSTRQRGNEKLFF
clone size: .; V gene: TRBV18; D gene: .; J gene: TRBJ1-2; CDR3 DNA: TGTGCCAGCTCACCAGAGGGCGGAGACTATGGCTACACCTTC; CDR3 protein: CASSPEGGDYGYTF
clone size: .; V gene: TRBV18; D gene: .; J gene: TRBJ2-5; CDR3 DNA: TGTGCCAGCTCACCAATTGTGGGAGGGGGAGAAGAGACCCAGTACTTC; CDR3 protein: CASSPIVGGGEETQYF
clone size: .; V gene: TRBV13; D gene: TRBD1; J gene: TRBJ2-7; CDR3 DNA: TGTGCCAGCAGCTCGGGACAGGACGCCTACGAGCAGTACTTC; CDR3 protein: CASSSGQDAYEQYF
clone size: .; V gene: TRBV27; D gene: .; J gene: TRBJ2-7; CDR3 DNA: TGTGCCAGCAGTTCAGGGCCCGAGCAGTACTTC; CDR3 protein: CASSSGPEQYF
clone size: .; V gene: TRBV11-2; D gene: .; J gene: TRBJ2-1; CDR3 DNA: TGTGCCAGCAGCTTTGGGGGGTCAAACTACAATGAGCAGTTCTTC; CDR3 protein: CASSFGGSNYNEQFF
clone size: .; V gene: TRBV30; D gene: .; J gene: TRBJ1-5; CDR3 DNA: TGTGCCTGGAGTGTGGGTGCCCACGGGAAGCAGCCCCAGCATTTT; CDR3 protein: CAWSVGAHGKQPQHF
clone size: .; V gene: TRBV5-1; D gene: TRBD1; J gene: TRBJ2-2; CDR3 DNA: TGCGCCAGCAGGCTAAAACAGGGGGCGACCGGGGAGCTGTTTTTT; CDR3 protein: CASRLKQGATGELFF
clone size: .; V gene: TRBV7-9; D gene: .; J gene: TRBJ1-1; CDR3 DNA: TGTGCCAGCAGCTTAGTTCCGAGCTTGAACACTGAAGCTTTCTTT; CDR3 protein: CASSLVPSLNTEAFF
clone size: .; V gene: TRBV30; D gene: TRBD2; J gene: TRBJ2-3; CDR3 DNA: TGTGCCTGGAGTGTATGGGCGGGGGACCTCCCCGTAAGCACAGATACGCAGTATTTT; CDR3 protein: CAWSVWAGDLPVSTDTQYF
clone size: few; V gene: TRBV6-5; D gene: TRBD1; J gene: TRBJ1-1; CDR3 DNA: TGTGCCAGCAGAGTGACAGGGGGTCCGAGCACTGAAGCTTTCTTT; CDR3 protein: CASRVTGGPSTEAFF
clone size: .; V gene: TRBV19; D gene: TRBD1; J gene: TRBJ2-3; CDR3 DNA: TGTGCCAGTAACAACATAGGACAGGGAGATACGCAGTATTTT; CDR3 protein: CASNNIGQGDTQYF
clone size: .; V gene: TRBV28; D gene: TRBD1; J gene: TRBJ2-1; CDR3 DNA: TGTGCCAGCAGTTATCGTGACAGGGGGCGTAATGAGCAGTTCTTC; CDR3 protein: CASSYRDRGRNEQFF
clone size: few; V gene: TRBV2; D gene: .; J gene: TRBJ2-7; CDR3 DNA: TGTGCCGGCTCGACCGGCGGCGAGCAGTACTTC; CDR3 protein: CAGSTGGEQYF
clone size: few; V gene: TRBV5-1; D gene: .; J gene: TRBJ2-1; CDR3 DNA: TGCGCCAGCAGCCTAGGGGACTTCTACAATGAGCAGTTCTTC; CDR3 protein: CASSLGDFYNEQFF
clone size: few; V gene: TRBV27; D gene: .; J gene: TRBJ1-2; CDR3 DNA: TGTGCCAGCAGCCCACGGCCCCCAGGGGACTACACCTTC; CDR3 protein: CASSPRPPGDYTF
clone size: .; V gene: TRBV11-3; D gene: TRBD2; J gene: TRBJ2-1; CDR3 DNA: TGTGCCAGCAGCTTAGGGACTAGCGGGGCTTACAATGAGCAGTTCTTC; CDR3 protein: CASSLGTSGAYNEQFF
clone size: few; V gene: TRBV11-2; D gene: .; J gene: TRBJ1-1; CDR3 DNA: TGTGCCAGCAGCTTACCGCCCCCCGTCCCTCGGGGGGGGAACACTGAAGCTTTCTTT; CDR3 protein: CASSLPPPVPRGGNTEAFF
clone size: .; V gene: TRBV19; D gene: TRBD1; J gene: TRBJ1-2; CDR3 DNA: TGTGCCAGTAGTACACCTATCGGACAGGGGGCGCGGTATGGCTACACCTTC; CDR3 protein: CASSTPIGQGARYGYTF
clone size: .; V gene: TRBV28; D gene: .; J gene: TRBJ1-5; CDR3 DNA: TGTGCCAGCAGCCTTACAGGGACGAGCAATCAGCCCCAGCATTTT; CDR3 protein: CASSLTGTSNQPQHF
clone size: .; V gene: TRBV11-2; D gene: .; J gene: TRBJ2-7; CDR3 DNA: TGTGCCAGCAGCTTAGTATACGAGCAGTACTTC; CDR3 protein: CASSLVYEQYF
clone size: .; V gene: TRBV6-1; D gene: TRBD1; J gene: TRBJ1-2; CDR3 DNA: TGTGCCAGCAGTGGGTGGACAGGGGTTAGAGGCTACACCTTC; CDR3 protein: CASSGWTGVRGYTF
clone size: .; V gene: TRBV10-3; D gene: TRBD1; J gene: TRBJ2-3; CDR3 DNA: TGTGCCAGCACCGGGACAGGGGGCGCAGATACGCAGTATTTT; CDR3 protein: CASTGTGGADTQYF
clone size: .; V gene: TRBV2; D gene: .; J gene: TRBJ2-1; CDR3 DNA: TGTGCCAGCAAAGAGACATACAGTGGTCGGGACTCATTCCGAGAGGAGCAGTTCTTC; CDR3 protein: CASKETYSGRDSFREEQFF
clone size: .; V gene: TRBV5-1; D gene: TRBD1; J gene: TRBJ2-7; CDR3 DNA: TGCGCCAGCAGGTACTTAACAGGGGGGACGAACGAGCAGTACTTC; CDR3 protein: CASRYLTGGTNEQYF
clone size: once; V gene: TRBV4-1; D gene: TRBD1; J gene: TRBJ2-7; CDR3 DNA: TGCGCCAGCAGTCCCGGACAGGGTGGCTACGAGCAGTACTTC; CDR3 protein: CASSPGQGGYEQYF
clone size: .; V gene: TRBV6-5; D gene: .; J gene: TRBJ1-1; CDR3 DNA: TGTGCCAGCAGTCCGTCGTGGGAGGCAGATGAAGCTTTCTTT; CDR3 protein: CASSPSWEADEAFF
clone size: .; V gene: TRBV6-1; D gene: TRBD1; J gene: TRBJ1-1; CDR3 DNA: TGTGCCAGCAGTTATGACAGGGGGGAAGCTTTCTTT; CDR3 protein: CASSYDRGEAFF
clone size: .; V gene: TRBV5-1; D gene: .; J gene: TRBJ2-3; CDR3 DNA: TGCGCCAGCAGCTTGGACCCGACGCGGATCACAGATACGCAGTATTTT; CDR3 protein: CASSLDPTRITDTQYF
clone size: .; V gene: TRBV5-1; D gene: .; J gene: TRBJ1-1; CDR3 DNA: TGCGCCAGCAGCTTGGTCTCGGGGGACACTGAAGCTTTCTTT; CDR3 protein: CASSLVSGDTEAFF
clone size: few; V gene: TRBV28; D gene: .; J gene: TRBJ1-4; CDR3 DNA: TGTGCCAGCAGCTTTGTGAGGGGGGGCGGGGGTGAAAAACTGTTTTTT; CDR3 protein: CASSFVRGGGGEKLFF
clone size: .; V gene: TRBV19; D gene: .; J gene: TRBJ1-2; CDR3 DNA: TGTGCCAGTAGTCCCTTACAGCGGAACTATGGCTACACCTTC; CDR3 protein: CASSPLQRNYGYTF
clone size: .; V gene: TRBV7-9; D gene: TRBD2; J gene: TRBJ2-7; CDR3 DNA: TGTGCCAGCAGCTTAGGAGGGGAGGGTCCCTACGAGCAGTACTTC; CDR3 protein: CASSLGGEGPYEQYF
clone size: .; V gene: TRBV27; D gene: .; J gene: TRBJ2-5; CDR3 DNA: TGTGCCAGCAGTTTTCGCGGGGACTCCCAAGAGACCCAGTACTTC; CDR3 protein: CASSFRGDSQETQYF
clone size: .; V gene: TRBV28; D gene: .; J gene: TRBJ1-2; CDR3 DNA: TGTGCCAGCAGTTTAGTGGGAGCTAGTGGCTACACCTTC; CDR3 protein: CASSLVGASGYTF
clone size: .; V gene: TRBV21-1; D gene: .; J gene: TRBJ1-6; CDR3 DNA: TGTGCCAGCAGTGGCCGATTATATAATTCACCCCTCCACTTT; CDR3 protein: CASSGRLYNSPLHF
clone size: .; V gene: TRBV6-4; D gene: TRBD1; J gene: TRBJ2-3; CDR3 DNA: TGTGCCAGCAGTGTGGGACAGGGGGCTAGCACAGATACGCAGTATTTT; CDR3 protein: CASSVGQGASTDTQYF
clone size: .; V gene: TRBV28; D gene: TRBD1; J gene: TRBJ2-1; CDR3 DNA: TGTGCCAGCAGTTTTCCTACAGGGGCCCTGAGCTCCTACAATGAGCAGTTCTTC; CDR3 protein: CASSFPTGALSSYNEQFF
clone size: .; V gene: TRBV29-1; D gene: TRBD2; J gene: TRBJ2-3; CDR3 DNA: TGCAGCGCCGGACTAGCGGGAGATACGCAGTATTTT; CDR3 protein: CSAGLAGDTQYF
clone size: .; V gene: TRBV6-1; D gene: .; J gene: TRBJ1-5; CDR3 DNA: TGTGCCAGCAAGTGGGGCAGCAATCAGCCCCAGCATTTT; CDR3 protein: CASKWGSNQPQHF
clone size: .; V gene: TRBV11-3; D gene: .; J gene: TRBJ2-3; CDR3 DNA: TGTGCCAGCAGCGGCCCGGGGTATACGCAGTATTTT; CDR3 protein: CASSGPGYTQYF
clone size: .; V gene: TRBV4-1; D gene: .; J gene: TRBJ2-2; CDR3 DNA: TGCGCCAGCAGCCAAGGGGTATTAAGGGGTGGAAACACCGGGGAGCTGTTTTTT; CDR3 protein: CASSQGVLRGGNTGELFF
clone size: .; V gene: TRBV6-1; D gene: .; J gene: TRBJ2-6; CDR3 DNA: TGTGCCAGCAGTGACCATCCGGGGGGCGGTGGGGCCAACGTCCTGACTTTC; CDR3 protein: CASSDHPGGGGANVLTF
clone size: .; V gene: TRBV30; D gene: .; J gene: TRBJ1-5; CDR3 DNA: TGTGCCTGGACGGGGGGTAGCAATCAGCCCCAGCATTTT; CDR3 protein: CAWTGGSNQPQHF
clone size: .; V gene: TRBV30; D gene: .; J gene: TRBJ1-1; CDR3 DNA: TGTGCCTGGGACCTCTCCCCCCCGACACCCGAAGCTTTCTTT; CDR3 protein: CAWDLSPPTPEAFF
clone size: .; V gene: TRBV25-1; D gene: .; J gene: TRBJ2-1; CDR3 DNA: TGTGCCACCCAGCGGGCCACCTCCTACAATGAGCAGTTCTTC; CDR3 protein: CATQRATSYNEQFF
clone size: .; V gene: TRBV4-1; D gene: TRBD2; J gene: TRBJ2-3; CDR3 DNA: TGCGCCAGCAGCCAAGTGTCAGCGGGGGGTACGCAGTATTTT; CDR3 protein: CASSQVSAGGTQYF